This note documents a single TCR beta chain sequence. Some clones are missing from TCRdb's copy, which holds only in-frame ones; the method was immunoSEQ multiplex PCR. Here the sample spans over 100,000 clones, about 91% being singletons. The sample is drawn from a study of blood T cell repertoires in COVID-19. The germline gives CDR1 SGHKS, CDR2 YYEKEE (reference sequence). V lost 2 bases and J lost 7; bases outside the gene matches: 1. This CDR3 comprises 14 residues. This sequence joins TRBV5-5 and TRBJ1-6; 9 bases map to TRBD1. This receptor was identified in a human donor in a cohort sampled during active COVID-19. Sequencing was carried out using peripheral blood. The CDR3 protein is CASSFGTGNSPLHF. The CDR3, as DNA: TGTGCCAGCAGCTTCGGGACAGGGAATTCACCCCTCCACTTT.